Listed below are T cell receptor beta chains from one sample, sequenced in a study of somatic mutations in cytotoxic T cells in rheumatoid arthritis. The data were produced by immunoSEQ multiplex PCR, yet TCRdb's version contains in-frame clones alone and is incomplete. The table lists about 15,000 clones, 75% to 95% of them singletons. Material: CD4+ T cells sorted from blood. All receptors come from a man between 70 and 80 years old with rheumatoid arthritis. CDR3s leave out the opening cysteine and the closing phenylalanine or tryptophan.

v_call: TRBV7-2
j_call: TRBJ2-7
cdr3_aa: ASSLGLAGGYSYEQY

v_call: TRBV28
j_call: TRBJ2-5
cdr3_aa: ASSLVRQGGETQY

v_call: TRBV6-4
j_call: TRBJ1-1
cdr3_aa: ASRTEPLMNTEAF

v_call: TRBV19
j_call: TRBJ2-6
cdr3_aa: ASSIGGDGANVLT

v_call: TRBV7-8
j_call: TRBJ1-1
cdr3_aa: ASSPVENTEAF

v_call: TRBV28
j_call: TRBJ2-7
cdr3_aa: ASSPPGGPDYEQY

v_call: TRBV21-1
j_call: TRBJ2-5
cdr3_aa: ASSKGPGGRETQY

v_call: TRBV2
j_call: TRBJ1-5
cdr3_aa: ASRASGNNQPQH

v_call: TRBV30
j_call: TRBJ1-5
cdr3_aa: AWSKTGLGQPQH

v_call: TRBV5-1
j_call: TRBJ1-4
cdr3_aa: ASSANPGDANEKLF

v_call: TRBV7-9
j_call: TRBJ2-7
cdr3_aa: ASSATGLTYEQY

v_call: TRBV6-1
j_call: TRBJ2-7
cdr3_aa: ASDSPPYEQY

v_call: TRBV25-1
j_call: TRBJ1-1
cdr3_aa: ASSEYSNTEAF

v_call: TRBV7-2
j_call: TRBJ1-5
cdr3_aa: ASSLGQNQPQH

v_call: TRBV9
j_call: TRBJ2-5
cdr3_aa: ASSVDRTSGGLQETQY

v_call: TRBV5-1
j_call: TRBJ2-1
cdr3_aa: ASSLVWGGAYNEQF

v_call: TRBV2
j_call: TRBJ2-7
cdr3_aa: AGTSGITYEQY

v_call: TRBV7-2
j_call: TRBJ2-3
cdr3_aa: ASSLEASGGASTDTQY

v_call: TRBV6-5
j_call: TRBJ1-3
cdr3_aa: ASSGQPLSGNTIY

v_call: TRBV4-2
j_call: TRBJ2-5
cdr3_aa: ASSPAPLGLAGGRGQETQY

v_call: TRBV2
j_call: TRBJ1-3
cdr3_aa: ASNRDRAGNTIY

v_call: TRBV6-5
j_call: TRBJ1-1
cdr3_aa: ASSYAGLEAF

v_call: TRBV5-1
j_call: TRBJ1-3
cdr3_aa: ASSLLSSGNTIY

v_call: TRBV10-3
j_call: TRBJ1-3
cdr3_aa: ASENGGGNTIY

v_call: TRBV28
j_call: TRBJ1-2
cdr3_aa: ASTTLGQGFFYGYT

v_call: TRBV29-1
j_call: TRBJ2-1
cdr3_aa: SAGQGAAVEQF

v_call: TRBV28
j_call: TRBJ2-5
cdr3_aa: ASSLWAGGGGETQY

v_call: TRBV5-4
j_call: TRBJ1-5
cdr3_aa: ATPETGNSNQPQH

v_call: TRBV28
j_call: TRBJ2-7
cdr3_aa: ASSLGAGSSPHEQY

v_call: TRBV10-3
j_call: TRBJ2-7
cdr3_aa: AISEFSAGGRHEQY

v_call: TRBV5-1
j_call: TRBJ2-5
cdr3_aa: ASSPRTGLGQETQY

v_call: TRBV29-1
j_call: TRBJ2-1
cdr3_aa: SVEVERGRNEQF

v_call: TRBV7-8
j_call: TRBJ2-7
cdr3_aa: ASSLDEGPDEQY

v_call: TRBV10-3
j_call: TRBJ1-5
cdr3_aa: AISVTGGYSNQPQH

v_call: TRBV9
j_call: TRBJ2-7
cdr3_aa: ASSVEPSGGSYEQY

v_call: TRBV19
j_call: TRBJ1-5
cdr3_aa: ASSAGGGGQPQH

v_call: TRBV9
j_call: TRBJ2-7
cdr3_aa: ASSGGQGRWEQY

v_call: TRBV19
j_call: TRBJ2-1
cdr3_aa: ASRGLGYDEQF

v_call: TRBV4-1
j_call: TRBJ2-7
cdr3_aa: ASSHERLFYEQY

v_call: TRBV19
j_call: TRBJ2-1
cdr3_aa: ASSIASSREQF

v_call: TRBV9
j_call: TRBJ2-1
cdr3_aa: ASSGQLDPFYEQF

v_call: TRBV5-1
j_call: TRBJ2-5
cdr3_aa: ASSPPAGAGETQY

v_call: TRBV5-4
j_call: TRBJ1-1
cdr3_aa: ASSQGGHGVNTEAF

v_call: TRBV23-1
j_call: TRBJ2-7
cdr3_aa: AITARRCEQY

v_call: TRBV27
j_call: TRBJ1-2
cdr3_aa: ASSLLGPGGYT

v_call: TRBV7-9
j_call: TRBJ2-5
cdr3_aa: ASSLAVGVQETQY

v_call: TRBV11-3
j_call: TRBJ2-2
cdr3_aa: ASSLARGELF

v_call: TRBV11-1
j_call: TRBJ1-2
cdr3_aa: ASSSGQFRGYT

v_call: TRBV6-5
j_call: TRBJ1-3
cdr3_aa: ASTVAGGSGNTIY

v_call: TRBV27
j_call: TRBJ2-3
cdr3_aa: ASSLYGGARDTQY

v_call: TRBV7-3
j_call: TRBJ2-5
cdr3_aa: ASSLGQGIQETQY

v_call: TRBV7-9
j_call: TRBJ2-1
cdr3_aa: ASSLASRGQGKNEQF